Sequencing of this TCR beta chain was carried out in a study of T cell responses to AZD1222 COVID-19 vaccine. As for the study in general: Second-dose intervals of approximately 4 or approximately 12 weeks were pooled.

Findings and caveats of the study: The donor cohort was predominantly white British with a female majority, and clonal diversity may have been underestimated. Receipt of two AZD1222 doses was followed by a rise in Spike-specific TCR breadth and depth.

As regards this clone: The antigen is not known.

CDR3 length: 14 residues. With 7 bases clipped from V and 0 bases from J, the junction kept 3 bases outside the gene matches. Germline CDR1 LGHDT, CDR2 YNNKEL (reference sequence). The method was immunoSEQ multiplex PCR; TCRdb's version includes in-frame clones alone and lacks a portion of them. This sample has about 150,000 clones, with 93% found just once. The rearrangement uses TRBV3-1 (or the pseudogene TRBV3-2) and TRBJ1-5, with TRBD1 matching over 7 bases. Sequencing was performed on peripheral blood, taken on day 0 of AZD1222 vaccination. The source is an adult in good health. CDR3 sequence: CASNNRGSNQPQHF. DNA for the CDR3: TGTGCCAGCAACAACAGGGGTAGCAATCAGCCCCAGCATTTT.